This T cell receptor beta chain was observed in a study of CXCR3-negative and CXCR3-positive naive CD8 T cells. UMI-labeled 5' RACE yielded the TRB cDNA libraries. TCRdb re-called the 5' RACE reads; every CDR3 protein appears as one record, without DNA. The repertoire shows about 130,000 distinct CDR3 sequences; the top ten hold 0.45% to 0.6%. The germline CDR1 and CDR2 sequences are SGHTA and FQGTGA. This CDR3 is 15 amino acids long. The J gene is TRBJ2-3, the V gene TRBV7-3; lacking DNA, the TRBD2 call made by TCRdb goes unchecked. The TCR comes from a human donor in good health. Some clones in this sample may be carry-over from other donors' samples. Source material: naive CXCR3- CD8+ T cells from blood. Subset here: CD45RO-CCR7+CD27+CD95- naive CD8+ T cells lacking CXCR3 (TNR3-). CDR3 protein: CASSPGLLSTDTQYF.